These 25 T cell receptor beta chains were sequenced from one sample in a study of blood T cell repertoires in COVID-19 (dated by TCRdb to the early 2020s). The library was prepared using the immunoSEQ multiplex PCR assay. TCRdb stores this immuneACCESS table with in-frame sequences only. Part of the clones is absent; in the studies checked, under half of the shortfall reflects unresolved V genes, and no reason is known for the rest. This sample lists about 220,000 clones; 75% to 90% were detected once. The ten largest account for about 3% of the sample. Sequencing was done on a sample of PBMCs or T cells enriched from blood (not recorded which). Receptors were obtained from a woman aged 18-30 years in a cohort exposed to, infected with or recovered from COVID-19 (not recorded which).

This chain connects TRBV29-1 to TRBJ2-1, with 11 bases identical to TRBD1. V dropped 6 bases and J dropped 2; count of bases not matched to a gene: 3. Germline V lookup: CDR1 SQVTM, CDR2 ANQGSEA. The CDR3 consists of 14 residues. As DNA, the CDR3 is TGCAGCGTCACGGACAGGGGGCCCTACAATGAGCAGTTCTTC. Protein product: CSVTDRGPYNEQFF.

V and J are TRBV11-2 and TRBJ2-1; 14 positions match TRBD2. This CDR3 spans 16 amino acids. V dropped 5 bases and J dropped 6; count of bases not matched to a gene: 6. Per germline, CDR1 SGHAT and CDR2 FQNNGV. The CDR3 DNA is TGTGCCAGCAGCCCCCTAGGACTAGCGGGGGGCAATGAGCAGTTCTTC. Its translation: CASSPLGLAGGNEQFF. Full variable domain (missing parts from reference TRBV11-2 and TRBJ2-1): EAGVAQSPRYKIIEKRQSVAFWCNPISGHATLYWYQQILGQGPKLLIQFQNNGVVDDSQLPKDRFSAERLKGVDSTLKIQPAKLEDSAVYLCASSPLGLAGGNEQFFGPGTRLTVL.

This chain joins TRBV6-5 and TRBJ1-2; TRBD1 aligns across 7 bases. CDR1 is MNHEY, CDR2 SVGAGI, per germline. This CDR3 contains 13 residues. After removal of 6 bases from V and 7 bases from J, the junction contained 8 bases not matched to a gene. The CDR3 sequence is CASSRTRTGGYTF. For the CDR3, the DNA is TGTGCCAGCAGCAGGACAAGGACAGGTGGCTACACCTTC.

The chain couples TRBV7-9 to TRBJ2-2, with a weak D call TRBD2 (6 bases). V was pared by 5 bases and J by 1 base, with 11 bases between. This CDR3 comprises 15 residues. Germline V CDR1 and CDR2: SEHNR, FQNEAQ (reference sequence). In DNA, the CDR3 is TGTGCCAGCAGCCTGGGTAGCGGGAACACCGGGGAGCTGTTTTTT. As protein: CASSLGSGNTGELFF.

The chain uses TRBV6-5 and TRBJ1-6, with unresolved D. Trimming took off 6 bases at V and 7 bases at J, with 13 bases between the two ends. The CDR3 consists of 14 residues. CDR1 and CDR2 from the germline V gene are MNHEY and SVGAGI. CDR3 in DNA: TGTGCCAGCAGGGATATCAGCGAAAATTCACCCCTCCACTTT. Translation gives CASRDISENSPLHF.

In this sample, this clone turned up once. This chain links TRBV5-1 with TRBJ1-2; the D is unclear. The CDR3 spans 14 residues. The V gene's germline CDR1 is SGHRS and CDR2 YFSETQ. Trimming cost V 0 bases and J 0 bases, with 6 bases left between them. DNA of the CDR3: TGCGCCAGCAGCTTGGATCTTCCTAACTATGGCTACACCTTC. Translated: CASSLDLPNYGYTF.

This clone occurred once. J is TRBJ2-1 and V is TRBV7-8, with 10 bases identical to TRBD2. Trimming cost V 0 bases and J 3 bases; bases outside gene matches: 8. Germline CDR1 and CDR2: SGHVS and FQNEAQ. The CDR3 contains 18 residues. The CDR3 DNA reads as TGTGCCAGCAGCTTAGCGCTAGCGGGAGTTAACCTCTACAATGAGCAGTTCTTC. Translating gives CASSLALAGVNLYNEQFF.

This clone has just a few counts. This chain uses TRBV4-2 with TRBJ2-3, with 7 bases aligning to TRBD2. Trimming at V came to 6 bases and at J to 2 bases, leaving 14 bases not matched to a gene. CDR1 is LGHNA and CDR2 is YNFKEQ in the germline V gene. CDR3 length: 17 residues. The CDR3 DNA follows: TGTGCCAGCAGTCGATCGGCTAGCGGAGCACCCACAGATACGCAGTATTTT. It specifies CASSRSASGAPTDTQYF.

The rearrangement uses TRBV7-6 and TRBJ2-5, with TRBD2 identical over 14 bases. V lost 5 bases to trimming and J lost 4 bases; unmatched junction nucleotides: 3. The germline CDR1 and CDR2 sequences are SGHVS and FNYEAQ. The CDR3 has 15 amino acids. In DNA, the CDR3 is TGTGCCAGCAGCGAAGGACTAGCGGGAGGAGAGACCCAGTACTTC. Translated, it gives CASSEGLAGGETQYF.

The chain has TRBV5-1 and TRBJ2-5; 7 bases fit TRBD1. Trimming cost V 2 bases and J 2 bases; bases outside gene matches: 3. The CDR3 is made up of 14 amino acids. Germline lookup yields CDR1 SGHRS and CDR2 YFSETQ. The CDR3 nucleotides read TGCGCCAGCAGCTTAATGGGACAGCAAGAGACCCAGTACTTC. It encodes CASSLMGQQETQYF. The complete variable domain, with remaining parts taken from reference TRBV5-1 and TRBJ2-5, reads KAGVTQTPRYLIKTRGQQVTLSCSPISGHRSVSWYQQTPGQGLQFLFEYFSETQRNKGNFPGRFSGRQFSNSRSEMNVSTLELGDSALYLCASSLMGQQETQYFGPGTRLLVL.

The V and J genes are TRBV24-1 and TRBJ1-4, with 10 bases matching TRBD1. CDR3 length equals 14 residues. J gave up 8 bases and V 4 bases, and 3 bases lay outside the gene matches. Germline V lookup: CDR1 KGHDR, CDR2 SFDVKD. The CDR3 region is CATSETGGEEKLFF. The CDR3 region has the DNA TGTGCCACCAGTGAGACAGGGGGCGAGGAAAAACTGTTTTTT.

The V gene is TRBV18, the J gene TRBJ1-1, with D perhaps matching TRBD1 (5 bases). Germline V gene sequence: CDR1 KGHSH, CDR2 LQKENI. Trimming stripped 3 bases from V and 10 bases from J, with 18 bases between. This CDR3 has 14 residues. This CDR3 reads CASSPTGTLVGAFF. The DNA of the CDR3 is TGTGCCAGCTCACCGACCGGGACTCTGGTTGGAGCTTTCTTT.

This chain connects TRBV19 to TRBJ1-1; maybe TRBD1 (5 bases). The CDR3 is 16 amino acids. Germline V gene sequence: CDR1 LNHDA, CDR2 SQIVND (reference sequence). V lost 7 bases and J 1 base, leaving 19 bases between the germline ends. Written as DNA, the CDR3 is TGTGCCAGTACCGCAGGGAAGGGCCTGGAGAACACTGAAGCTTTCTTT. It encodes CASTAGKGLENTEAFF.

The rearrangement joins TRBV9 to TRBJ2-5; a weak D match, TRBD2 (5 bases). CDR1 is SGDLS and CDR2 is YYNGEE in the germline V gene. This CDR3 has 13 amino acids. V lost 0 bases and J 6 bases, leaving 9 bases between the germline ends. The CDR3 region is CASSVGGFKTQYF. The CDR3 region has the DNA TGTGCCAGCAGCGTAGGAGGGTTCAAGACCCAGTACTTC.

The chain recombines TRBV4-2 with TRBJ2-1, with a possible D match to TRBD2 (6 bases). The CDR3 has 17 amino acids. V gave up 2 bases and J gave up 2 bases, with 16 bases separating them. Germline V lookup: CDR1 LGHNA, CDR2 YNFKEQ. In nucleotides, the CDR3 is TGTGCCAGCAGCCAATATATTGGGCGGGGCCCCTACAATGAGCAGTTCTTC. As protein: CASSQYIGRGPYNEQFF.

The gene calls are TRBV7-9 and TRBJ2-3; 9 bases match TRBD1. V gave up 1 base and J gave up 2 bases; unmatched junction bases: 4. Per the germline V gene, CDR1 is SEHNR and CDR2 is FQNEAQ (reference sequence). The CDR3 covers 16 residues. The CDR3 region is CASSLEGQGYTDTQYF. CDR3 DNA: TGTGCCAGCAGCTTAGAGGGACAGGGCTACACAGATACGCAGTATTTT.

The CDR3 sequence: CASSPDPGFNYGYTF. The CDR3 DNA sequence: TGTGCCAGCAGCCCAGATCCGGGTTTTAACTATGGCTACACCTTC. The gene calls are TRBV11-2 and TRBJ1-2; D not resolved. The CDR3 loop spans 15 amino acids. Germline CDR1 and CDR2: SGHAT and FQNNGV. Trimming left V 5 bases short and J 1 base short, with 14 bases between. The variable domain in full, completed from reference TRBV11-2 and TRBJ1-2, reads EAGVAQSPRYKIIEKRQSVAFWCNPISGHATLYWYQQILGQGPKLLIQFQNNGVVDDSQLPKDRFSAERLKGVDSTLKIQPAKLEDSAVYLCASSPDPGFNYGYTFGSGTRLTVV.

This chain joins TRBV2 and TRBJ2-7, with a possible D match to TRBD1 (7 bases). The V end lost 4 bases, the J end lost 0 bases, and 13 bases lay between the germline ends. Per the germline V gene, CDR1 is SNHLY and CDR2 is FYNNEI. CDR3 length: 15 amino acids. CDR3 in amino acids: CASSGGTVSSYEQYF. The CDR3 bases are TGTGCCAGCAGTGGCGGGACAGTGAGCTCCTACGAGCAGTACTTC.

The rearrangement joins TRBV27 to TRBJ1-5; possible D gene TRBD1, 6 bases. The CDR3 is 14 residues long. The germline gives CDR1 MNHEY, CDR2 SMNVEV (reference sequence). Trimming shortened V by 3 bases and J by 7 bases, and 13 bases separated the two germline ends. The CDR3 coding sequence is TGTGCCAGCAGTTTCAGCAGGGGTGGGCAGCCCCAGCATTTT. It yields the protein CASSFSRGGQPQHF.

This sequence joins TRBV13 and TRBJ2-5; 8 bases match TRBD2. There are 14 residues in the CDR3. Germline V gene sequence: CDR1 PRHDT, CDR2 FYEKMQ (reference sequence). Trimming removed 4 bases from V and 5 bases from J; junction bases left unmatched: 6. CDR3 residues: CASSSGLEGETQYF. The CDR3 region has the DNA TGTGCCAGCAGCTCGGGACTAGAGGGGGAGACCCAGTACTTC.

This chain links TRBV29-1 with TRBJ2-3; TRBD1 might be the D (5 bases). The CDR3 runs 14 residues. V was pared by 4 bases and J by 0 bases, with 11 bases between. CDR1 is SQVTM and CDR2 is ANQGSEA in the germline V gene. CDR3 sequence (DNA): TGCAGCGTTGCGACAGCCTCTAGCACAGATACGCAGTATTTT. Protein sequence: CSVATASSTDTQYF.

The chain recombines TRBV6-4 with TRBJ2-7; possibly TRBD2 for D (7 bases). CDR1 is MRHNA, CDR2 SNTAGT, per germline. This CDR3 has 15 residues. Trimming stripped 7 bases from V and 0 bases from J, with 16 bases between. In nucleotides, the CDR3 is TGTGCCAGCAAAAACAGGGAGGGCGTCTCCTACGAGCAGTACTTC. It codes for CASKNREGVSYEQYF.

V is TRBV10-1 and J is TRBJ2-3, with D tentatively TRBD2 (6 bases). V was trimmed by 5 bases and J by 0 bases, leaving 9 bases between them. Germline values: CDR1 WNHNN, CDR2 SYGVQD (reference sequence). The CDR3 has 14 residues. Here the CDR3 reads CASSKSGSTDTQYF. The CDR3 bases are TGCGCCAGCAGTAAGAGCGGGAGCACAGATACGCAGTATTTT.

V and J are TRBV7-2 and TRBJ1-2; D may be TRBD1 (6 bases). Trimming left V 1 base short and J 8 bases short, with 11 bases between. CDR1 and CDR2 from the germline V gene are SGHTA and FQGNSA. The CDR3 is made up of 13 amino acids. CDR3 nucleotides: TGTGCCAGCAGCTTAGACAGGGAAGGGGGCTACACCTTC. It translates to CASSLDREGGYTF.

The chain joins TRBV7-2 to TRBJ2-1, with 7 bases matching TRBD2. The germline CDR1 and CDR2 sequences are SGHTA and FQGNSA. J gave up 3 bases and V 4 bases, and 12 bases lay outside the gene matches. The CDR3 has 17 amino acids. The CDR3 DNA sequence: TGTGCCAGCAGCTCGAGGGGAGGCGGGAGTCTCTACAATGAGCAGTTCTTC. It translates to CASSSRGGGSLYNEQFF.